The 25 T cell receptor beta chains reported below all come from one sample, sequenced in a study of CD8 T cells in ankylosing spondylitis. The study's findings and limits: Blood of patients with ankylosing spondylitis appeared to be characterized by a TCR beta motif of eight highly homologous variants.

These receptors' antigens are unknown. In TCRdb, the 5' RACE reads were re-called with MiXCR into one record per CDR3 protein. The sample records 200,000 to 250,000 distinct CDR3 sequences, 6% to 8% being singletons. Sequencing was carried out using blood, either unsorted or a sorted T cell fraction (not recorded which). All receptors come from a male donor with ankylosing spondylitis.

This clonotype came up many times. The chain recombines TRBV6-5 with TRBJ2-7; D call uncertain. CDR3 length: 15 residues. Trimming removed 2 bases at V and 3 bases at J, with 14 bases between. Germline V gene data show CDR1 as MNHEY and CDR2 as SVGAGI. CDR3: CASSYMTLGNYEQYF. The DNA for the CDR3 is TGTGCCAGCAGTTACATGACACTGGGGAACTACGAGCAGTACTTC.

This clonotype turned up a few times. V is TRBV6-6 and J is TRBJ1-2; D is perhaps TRBD1 (5 bases). The germline CDR1 and CDR2 sequences are MNHNY and SVGAGI (reference sequence). CDR3 length: 11 amino acids. Trimming stripped 4 bases from V and 8 bases from J, with 8 bases between. Written as DNA, the CDR3 is TGTGCCAGCAGTTCCAGGGTAGGCTACACCTTC. It translates to CASSSRVGYTF.

In this sample, this clonotype turned up many times. The junction differs from germline at one of its ends, possibly a read error. The chain uses TRBV2 and TRBJ1-1; D is unresolved. This CDR3 spans 14 amino acids. Germline CDR1 and CDR2: SNHLY and FYNNEI. CDR3 loop: CASGKGHRNPEAFF. The CDR3, as DNA: TGTGCCAGTGGCAAAGGGCACCGGAACCCTGAAGCTTTCTTT.

This clonotype has at least ten counts. The rearrangement uses TRBV4-3 and TRBJ1-1, with 9 bases fitting TRBD1. Germline CDR1 reads LGHNA; CDR2 reads YSLEER. The CDR3 totals 14 residues. Trimming removed 5 bases from V and 5 bases from J; junction bases left unmatched: 6. The CDR3 reads CASSANRGLTEAFF. CDR3 DNA sequence: TGCGCCAGCAGCGCGAACAGGGGGCTTACTGAAGCTTTCTTT.

The chain has TRBV4-3 and TRBJ2-3, with a weak D call TRBD1 (5 bases). V lost 8 bases, J lost 5 bases, and 11 bases lay in between. Germline V CDR1 and CDR2: LGHNA, YSLEER. The CDR3 totals 12 residues. The CDR3 spells CASGEDKDTQYF. The CDR3, as DNA: TGCGCCAGCGGCGAGGACAAAGATACGCAGTATTTT.

V is TRBV20-1 and J is TRBJ1-2; D not resolved. The V gene lost 0 bases and the J gene lost 4 bases, with 12 bases spanning the gap. This CDR3 region has 14 residues. Germline V lookup: CDR1 DFQATT, CDR2 SNEGSKA (reference sequence). The CDR3 bases are TGCAGTGCTAGAGATCCGTCAAAGACCTATGGCTACACCTTC. Its translation: CSARDPSKTYGYTF.

Many counts were recorded for this clonotype. This chain links TRBV20-1 with TRBJ1-6; no clear D gene. Germline values: CDR1 DFQATT, CDR2 SNEGSKA (reference sequence). CDR3 length equals 18 residues. The V end was cut by 2 bases, the J end by 0 bases, with 17 bases between. The CDR3 sequence is CSARSPRPRSSYNSPLHF. The CDR3 nucleotides read TGCAGTGCTAGATCCCCGAGACCCAGGAGCTCCTATAATTCACCCCTCCACTTT.

This clonotype was picked up many times. V usage is TRBV6-1 and J usage is TRBJ2-3; 14 bases are shared with TRBD2. This CDR3 spans 16 amino acids. V was pared by 5 bases and J by 3 bases, with 4 bases of the junction left unmatched. The germline CDR1 and CDR2 sequences are MNHNS and SASEGT. The CDR3 reads CASSQTSGGETDTQYF. The CDR3 nucleotides read TGTGCCAGCAGTCAGACTAGCGGGGGGGAGACAGATACGCAGTATTTT.

This clonotype showed up many times. The chain links TRBV7-9 to TRBJ2-5; D call uncertain. Germline assignment: CDR1 SEHNR and CDR2 FQNEAQ (reference sequence). The germline V and J ends were trimmed by 1 base and 6 bases, with 3 bases remaining between them. This CDR3 comprises 11 residues. The CDR3 DNA reads TGTGCCAGCAGCTTAGACCAGACCCAGTACTTC. Its translation is CASSLDQTQYF.

This clonotype was counted only a few times. This sequence joins TRBV7-2 and TRBJ2-1; 10 positions match TRBD2. CDR3 size: 17 residues. V shed 5 bases, J shed 0 bases, and the junction held 7 bases outside the gene matches. Per germline, CDR1 SGHTA and CDR2 FQGNSA. The CDR3 loop is CASSQTLAGSSYNEQFF. In nucleotides, the CDR3 is TGTGCCAGCAGCCAAACACTAGCGGGGAGCTCCTACAATGAGCAGTTCTTC. Supplemented by reference TRBV7-2 and TRBJ2-1, the full variable domain reads GAGVSQSPSNKVTEKGKDVELRCDPISGHTALYWYRQSLGQGLEFLIYFQGNSAPDKSGLPSDRFSAERTGGSVSTLTIQRTQQEDSAVYLCASSQTLAGSSYNEQFFGPGTRLTVL.

This clonotype showed up many times. The genes are TRBV18 and TRBJ2-7; 8 bases line up with TRBD2. The V segment lost 1 base and the J segment 3 bases; nucleotides outside the gene matches: 8. CDR3 size: 16 residues. The V gene's germline CDR1 is KGHSH and CDR2 LQKENI. CDR3 DNA: TGTGCCAGCTCACCACAGAAGGGGACTAGGTTCTACGAGCAGTACTTC. It translates to CASSPQKGTRFYEQYF.

This clonotype was recorded many times. V usage is TRBV7-9 and J usage is TRBJ2-2; unclear D gene. CDR1 and CDR2 (germline): SEHNR, FQNEAQ (reference sequence). V lost 2 bases and J 6 bases, leaving 4 bases between the germline ends. CDR3 length equals 12 residues. CDR3 DNA sequence: TGTGCCAGCAGCTTAATGGCCGGGGAGCTGTTTTTT. This codes for CASSLMAGELFF.

This clonotype was seen many times. The genes are TRBV10-2 and TRBJ2-7; TRBD1 aligns across 7 bases. Germline loops: CDR1 WSHSY, CDR2 SAAADI. Trimming took 8 bases from V and 2 from J; bases not matched to a gene: 12. The CDR3 totals 15 residues. CDR3 sequence reads: CASSTRTGEPYEQYF. Here the CDR3 DNA reads TGCGCCAGCTCCACTCGCACAGGGGAGCCCTACGAGCAGTACTTC.

This clonotype has ten or more counts. V and J are TRBV19 and TRBJ2-7, with TRBD2 matching 10 bases. CDR1 and CDR2 (germline): LNHDA, SQIVND (reference sequence). With V trimmed by 3 bases and J by 3 bases, 5 bases remained unmatched. This CDR3 is 15 amino acids long. This chain's CDR3 is CASSITLAGVYEQYF. The CDR3 nucleotides read TGTGCCAGTAGTATCACGCTAGCGGGAGTCTACGAGCAGTACTTC.

This clonotype was seen ten or more times. This chain uses TRBV6-1 with TRBJ1-6; 11 bases map to TRBD1. The V segment lost 5 bases and the J segment 8 bases; nucleotides outside the gene matches: 5. Germline lookup yields CDR1 MNHNS and CDR2 SASEGT. The length of the CDR3 is 15 residues. CDR3 loop: CASSPGGQGDSPLHF. The CDR3 coding sequence is TGTGCCAGCAGTCCGGGGGGACAGGGGGATTCACCCCTCCACTTT.

This clonotype was seen a handful of times. V and J are TRBV4-2 and TRBJ2-7; maybe TRBD1 (5 bases). This CDR3 region has 15 residues. The germline V gene has CDR1 LGHNA and CDR2 YNFKEQ. V shed 3 bases and J shed 1 base, with 13 bases lying between them. CDR3 protein: CASSHGHLGSYEQYF. Written as DNA, the CDR3 is TGTGCCAGCAGCCATGGACATTTGGGGTCCTACGAGCAGTACTTC.

This clonotype has only a few counts. The rearrangement joins TRBV10-2 to TRBJ2-5; D assignment may be TRBD1 or TRBD2 (6 bases each). Looked up from germline, CDR1 is WSHSY and CDR2 is SAAADI. Trimming cost V 4 bases and J 5 bases, with 14 bases left between them. This CDR3 has 14 amino acids. The CDR3, as DNA: TGCGCCAGCAGTGCTTTGGGGGGCTTGGAGACCCAGTACTTC. Protein product: CASSALGGLETQYF.

This clonotype was found many times. The chain couples TRBV20-1 to TRBJ2-5, with D possibly called TRBD1 or TRBD2 (5 bases each). CDR1 and CDR2 from the germline V gene are DFQATT and SNEGSKA (reference sequence). The length of the CDR3 is 16 residues. V lost 0 bases and J 4 bases, leaving 18 bases between the germline ends. This CDR3 reads CSARDPGNEGIETQYF. In DNA form, the CDR3 reads TGCAGTGCTAGAGATCCCGGGAACGAGGGGATAGAGACCCAGTACTTC.

This clonotype was seen ten or more times. J is TRBJ2-2 and V is TRBV7-9; D is ambiguous. V shed 7 bases and J shed 4 bases, with 7 bases lying between them. CDR3 size: 12 residues. Germline CDR1 SEHNR, CDR2 FQNEAQ (reference sequence). CDR3 region: CASNLGTGELFF. The CDR3 bases are TGTGCCAGCAACCTAGGCACCGGGGAGCTGTTTTTT.

This clonotype was observed many times. V usage is TRBV9 and J usage is TRBJ1-6; D not certain. This CDR3 is 12 amino acids long. Germline loops: CDR1 SGDLS, CDR2 YYNGEE. The V end lost 4 bases, the J end lost 11 bases, and 10 bases lay between the germline ends. CDR3 coding DNA: TGTGCCAGCAGCCGTATGGAGCCACCCCTCCACTTT. This codes for CASSRMEPPLHF.

This clonotype appeared many times. This rearrangement joins TRBV5-1 to TRBJ2-5; D call uncertain. Trimming took off 3 bases at V and 1 base at J, with 19 bases between the two ends. The CDR3 consists of 17 residues. From germline, CDR1 is SGHRS and CDR2 YFSETQ. CDR3 residues: CASSSARALSIQETQYF. In nucleotides, the CDR3 is TGCGCCAGCAGCTCCGCTCGGGCGCTCTCAATCCAAGAGACCCAGTACTTC.

This clonotype was counted a few times. The V and J genes are TRBV7-3 and TRBJ2-6; possibly TRBD2 for D (5 bases). Trimming removed 6 bases from V and 3 bases from J, with 12 bases in between. The CDR3 length is 15 residues. Germline V gene lookup returns CDR1 SGHTA and CDR2 FQGTGA. The CDR3 region is CASRKSEGGANVLTF. DNA for the CDR3: TGTGCCAGCAGAAAAAGTGAGGGTGGGGCCAACGTCCTGACTTTC.

The genes are TRBV6-1 and TRBJ2-1; 11 nucleotides line up with TRBD2. V lost 6 bases, J lost 1 base, and 2 bases stayed unmatched. The germline gives CDR1 MNHNS, CDR2 SASEGT. The CDR3 is 15 residues long. In DNA, the CDR3 is TGTGCCAGCAGGGTAGCGGGAGGGTCCTACAATGAGCAGTTCTTC. This encodes CASRVAGGSYNEQFF.

This clonotype was observed many times. The rearrangement joins TRBV7-2 to TRBJ1-1; D gene unclear. Trimming left V 5 bases short and J 6 bases short, with 10 bases between. In germline, CDR1 is SGHTA, CDR2 FQGNSA. This CDR3 contains 12 residues. The DNA of the CDR3 is TGTGCCAGCAGCCTGGCCCGGTCTGAAGCTTTCTTT. Its translation: CASSLARSEAFF.

This clonotype has at least ten counts. The chain's CDR3 is CASSEEVGFYGYTF. The CDR3 coding sequence is TGTGCCAGCAGTGAAGAAGTTGGGTTCTATGGCTACACCTTC. The chain is built from TRBV6-1 and TRBJ1-2; D not resolved. The CDR3 contains 14 residues. Germline V lookup: CDR1 MNHNS, CDR2 SASEGT. V was pared by 1 base and J by 4 bases, with 10 bases between.